A single sample gave rise to the 8 T cell receptor beta chains below, sequenced in a study of T cell changes during pregnancy in multiple sclerosis. The protocol was immunoSEQ multiplex PCR, while the TCRdb copy is restricted to in-frame clones and leaves out a portion. The data show 90,000 to 120,000 clones, over 85% seen once. The sequencing used peripheral blood, collected in the second trimester of pregnancy. Receptors originate from a female donor with multiple sclerosis, enrolled in a pregnancy study.

The chain is built from TRBV5-1 and TRBJ2-7; 9 nucleotides match TRBD2. V gave up 0 bases and J gave up 2 bases; unmatched junction bases: 6. This CDR3 has 16 residues. The germline V gene encodes CDR1 SGHRS and CDR2 YFSETQ. CDR3 in amino acids: CASSLGPSGVTYEQYF. CDR3 DNA: TGCGCCAGCAGCTTGGGGCCTAGCGGGGTAACCTACGAGCAGTACTTC.

The genes are TRBV4-2 and TRBJ2-3, with 12 bases identical to TRBD2. Trimming cost V 2 bases and J 2 bases; bases outside gene matches: 5. Germline V gives CDR1 LGHNA, CDR2 YNFKEQ. The CDR3 totals 17 residues. This chain's CDR3 is CASSQLAGGRLTDTQYF. CDR3 in DNA: TGTGCCAGCAGCCAACTAGCGGGAGGGCGACTCACAGATACGCAGTATTTT.

V and J are TRBV10-3 and TRBJ1-3; a weak D match, TRBD1 (6 bases). The germline V gene has CDR1 ENHRY and CDR2 SYGVKD. The CDR3 spans 14 residues. Trimming shortened V by 3 bases and J by 4 bases, and 10 bases separated the two germline ends. CDR3 nucleotides: TGTGCCATCAGTGATACGCAGGGGGGAAACACCATATATTTT. Translated: CAISDTQGGNTIYF.

The V gene is TRBV10-3, the J gene TRBJ1-3; D uncertain. The CDR3 has 14 residues. The germline V gene has CDR1 ENHRY and CDR2 SYGVKD. V was pared by 0 bases and J by 7 bases, with 10 bases between. As DNA, the CDR3 is TGTGCCATCAGTGAGTCTTGGTCGGGGAACACCATATATTTT. Protein: CAISESWSGNTIYF.

This rearrangement joins TRBV29-1 to TRBJ1-2, with 7 bases fitting TRBD1. This CDR3 is built from 11 residues. The V gene's germline CDR1 is SQVTM and CDR2 ANQGSEA. The junction had 2 bases not matched to a gene; V was cut back by 6 bases and J by 4 bases. For the CDR3, the DNA is TGCAGCGTACAGGGGAGCTATGGCTACACCTTC. Translation: CSVQGSYGYTF.

This rearrangement joins TRBV28 to TRBJ1-1; D not resolved. V was clipped by 4 bases and J by 7 bases, with 19 bases between them. Germline CDR1 MDHEN, CDR2 SYDVKM. There are 15 residues in the CDR3. The CDR3 nucleotides read TGTGCCAGCAGTTCCCCCGGACTCGGGCGGGGTGAAGCTTTCTTT. Residues: CASSSPGLGRGEAFF.

The rearrangement joins TRBV11-2 to TRBJ2-3, with D possibly being TRBD2 (5 bases). CDR1 SGHAT and CDR2 FQNNGV come from the germline V gene. Trimming stripped 1 base from V and 2 bases from J, with 7 bases between. The CDR3 has 14 residues. This chain's CDR3 is CASSLGTHTDTQYF. The CDR3 DNA sequence: TGTGCCAGCAGCTTAGGGACTCACACAGATACGCAGTATTTT.

This clone was detected once. The chain couples TRBV19 to TRBJ2-1; D perhaps matches TRBD2 (5 bases). The germline V gene encodes CDR1 LNHDA and CDR2 SQIVND (reference sequence). V lost 2 bases and J 2 bases, leaving 10 bases between the germline ends. The CDR3 has 15 amino acids. CDR3 amino acids: CASSIRRAAYNEQFF. The CDR3 DNA reads TGTGCCAGTAGTATACGGCGGGCAGCCTACAATGAGCAGTTCTTC.